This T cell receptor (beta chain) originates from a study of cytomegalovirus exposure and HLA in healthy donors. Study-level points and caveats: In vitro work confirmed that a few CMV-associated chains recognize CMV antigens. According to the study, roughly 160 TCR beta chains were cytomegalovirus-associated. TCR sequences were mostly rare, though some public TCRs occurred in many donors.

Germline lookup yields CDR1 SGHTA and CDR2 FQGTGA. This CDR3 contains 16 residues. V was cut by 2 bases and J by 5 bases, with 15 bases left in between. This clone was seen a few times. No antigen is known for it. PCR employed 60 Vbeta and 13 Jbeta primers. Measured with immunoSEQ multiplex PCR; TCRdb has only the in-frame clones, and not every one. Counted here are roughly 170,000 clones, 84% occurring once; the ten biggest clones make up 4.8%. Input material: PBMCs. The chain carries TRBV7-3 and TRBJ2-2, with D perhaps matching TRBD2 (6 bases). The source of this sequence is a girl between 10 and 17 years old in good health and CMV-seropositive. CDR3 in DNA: TGTGCCAGCAGCTTATTGGGCGGGGATAGGACCGGGGAGCTGTTTTTT. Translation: CASSLLGGDRTGELFF.